This T cell receptor beta chain was retrieved from a study of blood T cell repertoires in COVID-19. At the level of the study: Material from acute and convalescent COVID-19 was sourced from the United States, Italy and Spain.

Seattle participants joined during active infection and were tracked over time. The V gene's germline CDR1 is LNHNV and CDR2 YYDKDF (reference sequence). The CDR3 is made up of 16 amino acids. Trimming cost V 0 bases and J 4 bases, with 15 bases left between them. In the original analysis: By means of reference gene primer amplification, nucleated cell counts were estimated. The table came from immunoSEQ multiplex PCR; TCRdb's copy has only in-frame clones and leaves some out. The DNA gave D and trimming, while V, J and clone size come from that table. The table records about 340,000 clones, about 90% of them present only once.

This clonotype was obtained from a woman aged 50 to 65 with COVID-19, enrolled during active disease. Specimen: peripheral blood. This chain joins TRBV15 and TRBJ1-2; D not certain. DNA for the CDR3: TGTGCCACCAGCAGAGATTCAGGTCAAGCGGCCTATGGCTACACCTTC. It yields the protein CATSRDSGQAAYGYTF.